Listed below are T cell receptor beta chains from one sample, sequenced in a study of control samples from healthy donors and cancer patients. The assay was immunoSEQ multiplex PCR, and TCRdb's table has in-frame clones only and misses some. The sample contains 130,000 to 150,000 clones, more than 85% of which appear only once. Sequencing was done on a sample of blood. The receptors come from a man aged 25 to 40 in good health. The CDR3 runs from the conserved cysteine through the conserved F or W. The D gene is left open where the match is weak. The size entry is marked missing in some rows and otherwise reads once, few, many or a size class.

j_call d_call clone_size v_call cdr3_nt cdr3_aa
TRBJ1-3 - - TRBV5-1 TGCGCCAGCAGCTTGGCCGGAGGGGCAGGTGGAAACACCATATATTTT CASSLAGGAGGNTIYF
TRBJ2-2 TRBD1 - TRBV5-1 TGCGCCAGCAGCTCGCAGGGGACAGACACCGGGGAGCTGTTTTTT CASSSQGTDTGELFF
TRBJ1-4 TRBD1 - TRBV18 TGTGCCAGCTCACTGGGACAGGGGAATGAAAAACTGTTTTTT CASSLGQGNEKLFF
TRBJ2-2 - - TRBV5-5 TGTGCCAGCATTATCGGGTCCTCAAACACCGGGGAGCTGTTTTTT CASIIGSSNTGELFF
TRBJ2-7 - - TRBV7-9 TGCGCCAGCAGCTTAGGGGTCAGGGCCCACGAGCAGTACTTC CASSLGVRAHEQYF
TRBJ1-1 - - TRBV6-5 TGTGCCACACAGGGTTATTGGAACACTGAAGCTTTCTTT CATQGYWNTEAFF
TRBJ2-3 TRBD1 - TRBV25-1 TGTGCCAGCAGTTCCGCCTTACAGGGGGCTCGATGGGATACGCAGTATTTT CASSSALQGARWDTQYF
TRBJ1-1 TRBD1 - TRBV10-3 TGTGCCATCAGAACAGGACAGGGGAACACTGAAGCTTTCTTT CAIRTGQGNTEAFF
TRBJ1-4 TRBD1 - TRBV6-6 TGTGCCAGCAGCCAACAGGGGCCCCCAACTAATGAAAAACTGTTTTTT CASSQQGPPTNEKLFF
TRBJ2-4 - - TRBV5-3 TGTGCCAGAAGCTTGGAGCTGACGGAAAACCGAGAAAACATTCAGTACTTC CARSLELTENRENIQYF
TRBJ2-2 - - TRBV30 TGTGCCTGGAGCTTAGAGATCGGGGAGCTGTTTTTT CAWSLEIGELFF
TRBJ1-3 - - TRBV2 TGTGCCAGCGTGATCCCCTCTGGAAACACCATATATTTT CASVIPSGNTIYF
TRBJ1-5 - few TRBV5-6 TGTGCCAGCAGCCCGACGGGTGGCAATCAGCCCCAGCATTTT CASSPTGGNQPQHF
TRBJ1-2 - - TRBV6-5 TGTGCCAGCAGGACCGCCTCTGGCGTCGGCTACACCTTC CASRTASGVGYTF
TRBJ1-3 TRBD1 - TRBV5-1 TGCGCCAGCAGCGGGGGGACAGGGGCCTTCTTCTCTGGAAACACCATATATTTT CASSGGTGAFFSGNTIYF
TRBJ2-1 TRBD2 - TRBV19 TGTGCCAGTAGTCATGGACTAGCGGTTACCAATGAGCAGTTCTTC CASSHGLAVTNEQFF
TRBJ1-1 - - TRBV7-8 TGTGCCAGCAGCTTCCGGCAGGGAACTGAAGCTTTCTTT CASSFRQGTEAFF
TRBJ1-1 TRBD1 - TRBV2 TGTGCCAGCAGTACGGGACAGGGGATCGGTACTGAAGCTTTCTTT CASSTGQGIGTEAFF
TRBJ2-3 TRBD1 - TRBV6-5 TGTGCCAGCAGTCCTCGAACAGGGGTGGGAGATACGCAGTATTTT CASSPRTGVGDTQYF
TRBJ1-5 - - TRBV28 TGTGCCAGCAACCCCCCCGGACAGCCGAGTCAGCCCCAGCATTTT CASNPPGQPSQPQHF
TRBJ1-1 - - TRBV19 TGTGCCAGTAGTATAGAGTCAGTGAGTAACACTGAAGCTTTCTTT CASSIESVSNTEAFF
TRBJ1-2 - - TRBV19 TGTGCCAGTAGTATGGCGGAGGGCCCCGTCTATGGCTACACCTTC CASSMAEGPVYGYTF
TRBJ2-3 TRBD2 once TRBV5-8 TGTGCCAGCAGCCTCCTAGCGGGGGGCACAGATACGCAGTATTTT CASSLLAGGTDTQYF
TRBJ1-1 - - TRBV7-3 TGTGCCAGCAGCCCAAACCTCGGCAGGGACACTGAAGCTTTCTTT CASSPNLGRDTEAFF
TRBJ2-1 - few TRBV7-8 TGTGCCAGCAGGCAAGCATACAATGAGCAGTTCTTC CASRQAYNEQFF
TRBJ2-1 TRBD2 - TRBV7-9 TGTGCCAGCAGCTTAGCTAGCGGGGGCGATGAGCAGTTCTTC CASSLASGGDEQFF
TRBJ2-1 - once TRBV21-1 TGTGCCAGCAGCAAAAATCGACTCGGAAGGGACAATGAGCAGTTCTTC CASSKNRLGRDNEQFF
TRBJ2-3 TRBD2 - TRBV28 TGTGCCAGCAGTATTCTAGCGGGGGGGCCCTTAGATACGCAGTATTTT CASSILAGGPLDTQYF
TRBJ2-1 TRBD2 - TRBV3-1/TRBV3-2 TGTGCCAGCAGCGGTGGCGGGGGACCCTACAATGAGCAGTTCTTC CASSGGGGPYNEQFF
TRBJ1-2 - - TRBV24-1 TGTGCCACCAGTTCGACGGCTGAAAACTATGGCTACACCTTC CATSSTAENYGYTF
TRBJ2-5 - - TRBV27 TGTGCCAGCAGTTTAACAGTACGGGAGACCCAGTACTTC CASSLTVRETQYF
TRBJ2-7 - few TRBV14 TGTGCCAGCAGCCATTCCCTCTCGACAGTGTACGAGCAGTACTTC CASSHSLSTVYEQYF
TRBJ2-7 TRBD1 - TRBV9 TGTGCCAGCAGCGTAGATGAGACAGGGAAAGATCTCTACGAGCAGTACTTC CASSVDETGKDLYEQYF
TRBJ1-6 TRBD1 - TRBV2 TGTGCCAGCAGACCTACGGACAGGCCTAATTCACCCCTCCACTTT CASRPTDRPNSPLHF
TRBJ2-7 TRBD1 - TRBV5-1 TGCGCCAGCAGCGCGGCCGGGACAGGGGGCTCCTACGAGCAGTACTTC CASSAAGTGGSYEQYF
TRBJ2-7 - - TRBV9 TGTGCCAGCAGCGTAGGGTATCTTGGCGAGCAGTACTTC CASSVGYLGEQYF
TRBJ1-1 - - TRBV3-1/TRBV3-2 TGTGCCAGCAGCCAAGGGAACCTAGAAGCTTTCTTT CASSQGNLEAFF
TRBJ2-1 - - TRBV11-3 TGTGCCAGCAGCTTAGTGAGAGGAGATGAGCAGTTCTTC CASSLVRGDEQFF
TRBJ1-1 - - TRBV11-1 TGTGCCAGCAGCTTACAGGGTGGAGGGTACACTGAAGCTTTCTTT CASSLQGGGYTEAFF
TRBJ1-2 - - TRBV28 TGTGCCAGCAGTTTCTTCTCAGGTAGTGGCTACACCTTC CASSFFSGSGYTF
TRBJ1-1 TRBD1 - TRBV7-2 TGTGCCAGCAGCCGTCCGACAGGGGTTGGTTCTGAAGCTTTCTTT CASSRPTGVGSEAFF
TRBJ2-1 - - TRBV9 TGTGCCAGCAGCCCTCGAGATTCCAATGAGCAGTTCTTC CASSPRDSNEQFF
TRBJ1-2 TRBD1 - TRBV9 TGTGCCAGCAGCGTCCCAAGGGACAGGGCCGACTATGGCTACACCTTC CASSVPRDRADYGYTF
TRBJ2-1 - once TRBV6-5 TGTGCCAGCAGTAACAGGCTTGACAATGAGCAGTTCTTC CASSNRLDNEQFF
TRBJ1-6 - - TRBV19 TGTGCCAGTAGTATAGTGGGCGGGCCCAACCTCTTT CASSIVGGPNLF
TRBJ2-1 - - TRBV5-6 TGTGCCAGCAGCTTGGGACGGAAATACAATGAGCAGTTCTTC CASSLGRKYNEQFF
TRBJ1-4 - - TRBV6-6 TGTGCCAGCAGCCCCCAACCTAATGAAAAACTGTTTTTT CASSPQPNEKLFF
TRBJ2-2 TRBD1 - TRBV5-6 TGTGCCAGCAGTATAGGACAGGGTGGCGGGGAGCTGTTTTTT CASSIGQGGGELFF
TRBJ2-2 - - TRBV7-2 TGTGCCAGCAGCTTAGCGGGGGGCACCGGGGAGCTGTTTTTT CASSLAGGTGELFF
TRBJ1-2 - - TRBV12-3/TRBV12-4 TGTGCCAGCAGTTTAGGTCCCCGGGACCTCTACACCTTC CASSLGPRDLYTF
TRBJ2-1 - once TRBV5-1 TGCGCCAGCAGCTTGTCTGTGACCTCCAATGAGCAGTTCTTC CASSLSVTSNEQFF
TRBJ1-2 TRBD1 - TRBV10-1 TGCGCCAGCAGTGAGTCGCTCACAGGGGGCCGGAGTGGCTACACCTTC CASSESLTGGRSGYTF
TRBJ2-3 - - TRBV7-9 TGTGCCAGTTCGGCCGACCCCGCGACAGATACGCAGTATTTT CASSADPATDTQYF
TRBJ2-2 - - TRBV5-5 TGTGCCAGCAGCCACGAGGACAGTTCGAACACCGGGGAGCTGTTTTTT CASSHEDSSNTGELFF
TRBJ2-4 - - TRBV4-1 TGCGCCAGCAGCCAAGGGAGGGGTGCCAAAAACATTCAGTACTTC CASSQGRGAKNIQYF
TRBJ2-2 - - TRBV27 TGTGCCAGCAGTTTACAAACGCCCCCCCTGGGGGAGCTGTTTTTT CASSLQTPPLGELFF
TRBJ2-5 - - TRBV3-1/TRBV3-2 TGTGCCAGCAGCCAAGATGGCCTTACGGGTCAAGAGACCCAGTACTTC CASSQDGLTGQETQYF
TRBJ2-1 - - TRBV10-1 TGCGCCAGCAGTAAAGGAGAAGCCTACAATGAGCAGTTCTTC CASSKGEAYNEQFF
TRBJ2-1 - - TRBV28 TGTGCCAGCAGGCTTAATTACAATGAGCAGTTCTTC CASRLNYNEQFF